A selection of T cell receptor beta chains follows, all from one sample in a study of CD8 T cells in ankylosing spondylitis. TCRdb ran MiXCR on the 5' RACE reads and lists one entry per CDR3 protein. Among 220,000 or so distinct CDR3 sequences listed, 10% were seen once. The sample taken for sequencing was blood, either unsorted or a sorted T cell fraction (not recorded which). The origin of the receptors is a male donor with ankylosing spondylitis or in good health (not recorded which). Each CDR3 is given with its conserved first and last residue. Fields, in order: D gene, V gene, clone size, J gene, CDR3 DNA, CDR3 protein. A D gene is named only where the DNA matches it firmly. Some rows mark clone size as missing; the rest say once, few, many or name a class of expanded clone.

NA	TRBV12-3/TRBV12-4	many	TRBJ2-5	TGTGCCAGCAGTCCCGAGGAGACCCAGTACTTC	CASSPEETQYF
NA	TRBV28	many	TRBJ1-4	TGTGCCAGCAGTTTATTTAGGAGGGCCACTAATGAAAAACTGTTTTTT	CASSLFRRATNEKLFF
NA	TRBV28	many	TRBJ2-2	TGTGCCACCCGGACGCCAAACACCGGGGAGCTGTTTTTT	CATRTPNTGELFF
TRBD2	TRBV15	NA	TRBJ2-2	TGTGCCACCAGCAGGACTAGCGGTGGCTCCGCGAACACCGGGGAGCTGTTTTTT	CATSRTSGGSANTGELFF
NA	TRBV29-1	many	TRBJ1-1	TGCAGCGCTATCCCCCCACCGCACACTGAAGCTTTCTTT	CSAIPPPHTEAFF
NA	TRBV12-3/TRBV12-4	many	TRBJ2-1	TGTGCCAGCAGTTTAGTCGGGCAGTTCTACAATGAGCAGTTCTTC	CASSLVGQFYNEQFF
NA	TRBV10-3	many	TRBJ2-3	TGTGCCATCAGTCCAGGGGACTCAGGCATCACAGATACGCAGTATTTT	CAISPGDSGITDTQYF
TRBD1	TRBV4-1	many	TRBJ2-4	TGCGCCAGCAGCCAAGATACAGGGGGCCTAGGCATTCAGTACTTC	CASSQDTGGLGIQYF
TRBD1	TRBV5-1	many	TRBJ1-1	TGCGCCAGCAGCTTGGCCGGGACAGCCATCATGAACACTGAAGCTTTCTTT	CASSLAGTAIMNTEAFF
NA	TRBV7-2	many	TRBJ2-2	TGTGCCAGCGTCTTCCCGGTAGCAGGTACCGGGGAGCTGTTTTTT	CASVFPVAGTGELFF
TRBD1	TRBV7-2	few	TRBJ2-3	TGTGCCAGCAGCCCCCCCGGGACAGGGGACACAGATACGCAGTATTTT	CASSPPGTGDTDTQYF
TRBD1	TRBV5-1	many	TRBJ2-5	TGCGCCAGCAGCTTGGAGGACAGGGGGCTATGGGAGACCCAGTACTTC	CASSLEDRGLWETQYF
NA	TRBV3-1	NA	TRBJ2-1	TGTGCCAGCAGCCAGGGGGATAGGAATGAGCAGTTCTTC	CASSQGDRNEQFF
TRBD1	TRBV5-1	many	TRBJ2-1	TGCGCCAGCAGCATACAGGGGAATGAGCAGTTCTTC	CASSIQGNEQFF
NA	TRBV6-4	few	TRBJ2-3	TGTGCCAGCTGGAGGGGGGGCGGCACAGATACGCAGTATTTT	CASWRGGGTDTQYF
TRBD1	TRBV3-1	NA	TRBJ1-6	TGTGCCAGCAGCCGCCGGGACAGCGGATTTTCGTCACCCCTCCACTTT	CASSRRDSGFSSPLHF
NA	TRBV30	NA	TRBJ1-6	TGTGCCTGGAGTGTAGGAAAAGAAAGGGTATTT	CAWSVGKERVF
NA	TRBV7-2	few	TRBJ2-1	TGTGCCAGCAGCTTAGTCGGGACGGCTAACAATGAGCAGTTCTTC	CASSLVGTANNEQFF
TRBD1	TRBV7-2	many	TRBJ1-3	TGTGCCAGCAGCTTCCGGACAGGGACGGGAAACACCATATATTTT	CASSFRTGTGNTIYF
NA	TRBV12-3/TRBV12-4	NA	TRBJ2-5	TGTGCCAGCAGTCCTCTGACAGTTCAAGAGACCCAGTACTTC	CASSPLTVQETQYF
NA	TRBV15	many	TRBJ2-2	TGTGCCACAAGACAAAACACCGGGGAGCTGTTTTTT	CATRQNTGELFF
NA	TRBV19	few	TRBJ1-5	TGTGCCAGTAGTACGACATCTCTTAGCAATCAGCCCCAGCATTTT	CASSTTSLSNQPQHF
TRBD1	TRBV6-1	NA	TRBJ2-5	TGTGCCAGCAGACCCCAGGGGGCGGAAGAGACCCAGTACTTC	CASRPQGAEETQYF
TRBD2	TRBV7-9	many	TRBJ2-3	TGTGCCAGCAGCTTGGCGACTAGCGGGGAAGGAGATACGCAGTATTTT	CASSLATSGEGDTQYF
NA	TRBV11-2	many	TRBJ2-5	TGTGCCAGCAGACGTGGGGAGACCCAGTACTTC	CASRRGETQYF
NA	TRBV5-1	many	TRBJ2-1	TGCGCCAGCAGCTTGGGAGGTAGCTCCTACAATGAGCAGTTCTTC	CASSLGGSSYNEQFF
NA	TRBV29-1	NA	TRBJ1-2	TGCAGCGTTGAAGGTGCGGGGAAGCCTAACAATGGCTACACCTTC	CSVEGAGKPNNGYTF
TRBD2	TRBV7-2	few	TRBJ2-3	TGTGCCAGCAGGGGACTAGCGGGGGTCACAGATACGCAGTATTTT	CASRGLAGVTDTQYF
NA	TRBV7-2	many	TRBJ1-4	TGTGCCAGCAGCTTAGCGGTCACCAATGAAAAACTGTTTTTT	CASSLAVTNEKLFF
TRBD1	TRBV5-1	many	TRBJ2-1	TGCGCCAGCAGCTTAAACCGGGACAGGGGATACAATGAGCAGTTCTTC	CASSLNRDRGYNEQFF
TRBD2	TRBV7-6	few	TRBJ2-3	TGTGCCAGCAGCGTATTAGCGGGGGGCACAGATACGCAGTATTTT	CASSVLAGGTDTQYF
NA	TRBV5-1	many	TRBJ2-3	TGCGCCAGCAGCTATATATTGTATGGAGCTGGCACAGATACGCAGTATTTT	CASSYILYGAGTDTQYF
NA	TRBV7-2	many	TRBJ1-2	TGTGCCAGCAGCTTAGAATCGGGGGCGGGGGGCTACACCTTC	CASSLESGAGGYTF
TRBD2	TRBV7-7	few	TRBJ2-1	TGTGCTAGCAGCCCTACCTCTAGCGGGTCTTTCTATGAGCAGTTCTTC	CASSPTSSGSFYEQFF
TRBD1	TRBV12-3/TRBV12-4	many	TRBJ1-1	TGTGCCAGCAGTGAGAGGACAGGATACACTGAAGCTTTCTTT	CASSERTGYTEAFF
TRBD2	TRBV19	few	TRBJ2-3	TGTGCCAGTAGTACCCCGACTAGCGGGGTATCAGATACGCAGTATTTT	CASSTPTSGVSDTQYF
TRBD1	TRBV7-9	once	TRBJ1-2	TGTGCCAGCAGCTTAGCGGGCCAGGGGGGTGCTGGCTACACCTTC	CASSLAGQGGAGYTF
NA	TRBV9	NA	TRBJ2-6	TGTGCCAGCAGCGGCGGGTTACCCTCTGGGGCCAACGTCCTGACTTTC	CASSGGLPSGANVLTF
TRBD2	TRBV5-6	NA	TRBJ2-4	TGTGCCAGCAGCTTGGCCTCTAGCGGGAGGTACTTC	CASSLASSGRYF
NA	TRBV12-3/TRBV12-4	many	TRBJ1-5	TGTGCCAGCAGCTTAAATGACCCGAGCAATCAGCCCCAGCATTTT	CASSLNDPSNQPQHF
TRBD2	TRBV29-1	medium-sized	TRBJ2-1	TGCAGCGTTGTGGGTTCGGGGGGGTCCTACAATGAGCAGTTCTTC	CSVVGSGGSYNEQFF
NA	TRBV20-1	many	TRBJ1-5	TGCAGTGCTAGAGATTTGGGAGGGGGAACAGCCAATCAGCCCCAGCATTTT	CSARDLGGGTANQPQHF
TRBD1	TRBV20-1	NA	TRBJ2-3	TGCAGTGCTAGAGATTTGGGACAGGGGACAGATACGCAGTATTTT	CSARDLGQGTDTQYF
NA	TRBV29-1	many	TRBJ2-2	TGCAGCGTTGAAGATCCCGAGGGGGGAGTCGGGGAGCTGTTTTTT	CSVEDPEGGVGELFF
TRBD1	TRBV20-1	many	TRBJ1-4	TGCAGTGCAAAGCCGGGACAGGGTACTGAAAAACTGTTTTTT	CSAKPGQGTEKLFF
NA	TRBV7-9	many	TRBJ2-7	TGTGCCAGCAGCTCAAGGTCGCAGACTAGAAACGAGCAGTACTTC	CASSSRSQTRNEQYF
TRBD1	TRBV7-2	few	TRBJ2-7	TGTGCCAGCAGCTTAGACTGGACAGGGGAATACGAGCAGTACTTC	CASSLDWTGEYEQYF
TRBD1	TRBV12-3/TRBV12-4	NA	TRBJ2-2	TGTGCCAGCGGGACAGTGAACACCGGGGAGCTGTTTTTT	CASGTVNTGELFF
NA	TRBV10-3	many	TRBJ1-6	TGTGCCATCAGTGATCGCAGCCGTAATTCACCCCTCCACTTT	CAISDRSRNSPLHF
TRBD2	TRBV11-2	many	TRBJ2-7	TGTGCCAGCAGCTTACAGCGTGCTAGCGGATCCTACGAGCAGTACTTC	CASSLQRASGSYEQYF
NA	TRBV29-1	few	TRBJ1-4	TGCAGCGTGGACATCTCCGAAAAACTGTTTTTT	CSVDISEKLFF
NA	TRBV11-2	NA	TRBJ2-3	TGTGCCAGCAGGGGGGCCCTCTCGTACACAGATACGCAGAATTTT	CASRGALSYTDTQNF
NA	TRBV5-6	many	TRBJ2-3	TGTGCCAGCAGCTTAGGGTCGCCTAACCCCACAGATACGCAGTATTTT	CASSLGSPNPTDTQYF
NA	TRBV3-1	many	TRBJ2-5	TGTGCCAGCAGCCAACTAGAGACCCAGTACTTC	CASSQLETQYF
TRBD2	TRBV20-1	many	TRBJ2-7	TGCAGTGCTAGAGGCTCGGTGGTAACTAGCGGCTCCTACGAGCAGTACTTC	CSARGSVVTSGSYEQYF
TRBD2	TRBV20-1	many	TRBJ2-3	TGCAGTGCTGGTAGCGGGCTTCGTTCCACAGATACGCAGTATTTT	CSAGSGLRSTDTQYF
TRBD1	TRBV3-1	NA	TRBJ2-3	TGTGCCAGCAGCCAAGAGGGGACAGTACCTAGCACAGATACGCAGTATTTT	CASSQEGTVPSTDTQYF
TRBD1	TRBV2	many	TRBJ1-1	TGTGCCAGCGCGCAGACAGGGGCTGATATGAACACTGAAGCTTTCTTT	CASAQTGADMNTEAFF